This TCR beta chain is from a study of shared clonotypes between healthy human individuals. Study-wide context: The study used three CD4 naive, three CD4 memory, two CD8 naive and one CD8 memory plate per donor.

TCRdb's copy holds only in-frame clones and misses some; the assay was immunoSEQ multiplex PCR. Altogether about 580,000 clones are present, 98% being singletons, with the ten largest covering approximately 0.3%. Study-level results: A handful of donors had approximately 4.6% of their naive CD4 clonotypes in common.

For this clone: The target antigen is unknown.

Cells designated naive CD8 were CD45RO-negative and were positively selected for CCR7, with terminally differentiated effector memory CD45RA+ cells excluded. Every donor, a Caucasian adult, lived in Nashville, Tennessee. This CDR3 has 14 residues. Germline lookup yields CDR1 SGHNT and CDR2 YENEEA. J lost 1 base, V lost 5 bases, and 3 bases had no gene match. Material for sequencing was naive CD8+ T cells sorted from blood. This rearrangement joins TRBV11-3 to TRBJ1-1; 8 bases are a match to TRBD1. The origin of this receptor is a man aged 25-40 years in good health. The CDR3 bases are TGTGCCAGCAGCAGGACAGGGTCGAACACTGAAGCTTTCTTT. The encoded protein is CASSRTGSNTEAFF.